This T cell receptor (beta chain) comes out of a study of T-cell memory formation after mild COVID-19. Study conclusions and caveats: While clones contracting from day 15 to 85 were balanced between CD4 and CD8, later expanders leaned CD4+. Certain responding clones were present in pre-infection memory, suggesting participation of cross-reactive memory.

5'RACE primed from the constant segment yielded TCR alpha and TCR beta cDNA libraries bearing sample barcodes and UMIs. TCRdb processed the 5' RACE reads anew with MiXCR; each CDR3 protein has one entry. The sample has 400,000 or so distinct CDR3 sequences; around 21% are singletons. CDR3 length: 13 residues. Trimming left V 1 base short and J 9 bases short, with 10 bases between. Germline CDR1 reads LGHNA; CDR2 reads YNFKEQ. Concerning this clonotype itself: Its specificity is not known.

V gene TRBV4-2 combines with J gene TRBJ2-1; D is tentatively TRBD1 or TRBD2 (5 bases each). Sequencing was carried out using PBMCs or a T cell subset sorted from them (not recorded which). The sequence was obtained from an adult woman who had mild COVID-19 (a few samples of this study predate the infection). Cell type and time point are not known. The CDR3: CASSQVAGTEQFF. The DNA for the CDR3 is TGTGCCAGCAGCCAAGTCGCCGGGACTGAGCAGTTCTTC.